The clone carrying this T cell receptor (beta chain) was detected once. Germline CDR1 is MNHEY and CDR2 is SVGEGT. CDR3 length equals 18 residues. V gave up 5 bases and J gave up 0 bases; unmatched junction bases: 11. This sample stems from a study of blood T cell repertoires in COVID-19. Study-wide context: Material from acute and convalescent COVID-19 was sourced from the United States, Italy and Spain. PBMCs, B-cell-depleted T cells, or T cells provided the cDNA or gDNA that made up the material.

The method was immunoSEQ multiplex PCR; TCRdb's version includes in-frame clones alone and lacks a portion of them. The sample has about 110,000 clones, around 88% seen once. The chain uses TRBV6-2 or TRBV6-3 and TRBJ2-3; TRBD2 aligns across 10 bases. This receptor was identified in a man over 45 with active or convalescent COVID-19. Sequenced input: peripheral blood. The CDR3 is CASSRGLAELTSTDTQYF. In DNA, the CDR3 is TGTGCCAGCAGTCGCGGACTAGCGGAATTAACCAGCACAGATACGCAGTATTTT.